One and the same sample provided the 22 T cell receptor beta chains below, sequenced in a study of blood T cell repertoires in COVID-19. TCRdb's copy holds only in-frame clones and misses some; the assay was immunoSEQ multiplex PCR. The sample carries some 69,000 clones, roughly 81% recorded once. The sequencing sample was made of peripheral blood. Every receptor here comes from a woman in her 70s with acute or convalescent COVID-19.

This chain links TRBV21-1 with TRBJ2-7; TRBD1 reflects the table's D call only, with no check against the DNA. TRBV21-1 is shown as a pseudogene. The CDR3 sequence is 15 residues long. CDR3 sequence: CASSPPGHHSYEQYF. The CDR3 DNA is TGTGCCAGCAGCCCCCCGGGACATCACTCCTACGAGCAGTACTTC.

CDR3 protein: CASSSGFYYGYTF. The CDR3 bases are TGTGCCAGCAGTTCGGGGTTTTACTATGGCTACACCTTC. This sequence joins TRBV28 and TRBJ1-2; D gene uncertain. The CDR3 contains 13 residues. V gave up 4 bases and J gave up 3 bases, with 9 bases separating them. In germline, CDR1 is MDHEN, CDR2 SYDVKM.

The chain has TRBV19 and TRBJ1-2, with 7 positions matching TRBD1. This CDR3 has 15 amino acids. The J segment lost 5 bases and the V segment lost 5 bases, leaving 11 bases of the junction unmatched. The V gene's germline CDR1 is LNHDA and CDR2 SQIVND (reference sequence). This chain's CDR3 is CASSSQGQLAYGYTF. The CDR3 region has the DNA TGTGCCAGTAGTTCGCAGGGACAGCTTGCATATGGCTACACCTTC.

The chain carries TRBV6-5 and TRBJ2-7, with 13 bases fitting TRBD2. This CDR3 has 14 amino acids. Losses at the gene ends were 6 bases for V and 3 bases for J; bases not matched to a gene: 2. Germline CDR1 is MNHEY and CDR2 is SVGAGI. The CDR3 here is CASSRLAGGYEQYF. DNA for the CDR3: TGTGCCAGCAGCCGACTAGCGGGAGGCTACGAGCAGTACTTC.

The chain joins TRBV6-5 to TRBJ2-7; weak D call: TRBD1 (5 bases). This CDR3 has 14 amino acids. Germline values: CDR1 MNHEY, CDR2 SVGAGI. The V end was cut by 8 bases, the J end by 7 bases, with 21 bases between. CDR3 nucleotides: TGTGCCAGCTCCCACCCCGGTCCAGGGCGAGAGCAGTACTTC. Translation: CASSHPGPGREQYF.

A few counts support this clone. The chain employs TRBV27 and TRBJ1-2; a possible D gene is TRBD1 (5 bases). The V gene's germline CDR1 is MNHEY and CDR2 SMNVEV (reference sequence). V gave up 5 bases and J gave up 0 bases, with 22 bases separating them. This CDR3 has 18 residues. The CDR3 protein is CASSRRQSSSRANYGYTF. In nucleotides, the CDR3 is TGTGCCAGCAGTAGGCGACAGTCATCTTCACGAGCTAACTATGGCTACACCTTC.

The V and J genes are TRBV19 and TRBJ2-1; TRBD2 matches 11 bases. The CDR3 totals 14 residues. Germline CDR1 LNHDA, CDR2 SQIVND (reference sequence). Germline trimming cut 8 bases from V and 1 base from J; bases unmatched to any gene: 1. This CDR3 reads CASGTSGSYNEQFF. The DNA for the CDR3 is TGTGCCAGTGGGACTAGCGGATCCTACAATGAGCAGTTCTTC.

V usage is TRBV11-2 and J usage is TRBJ2-7; 9 bases are shared with TRBD1. The CDR3 totals 15 residues. The V gene end was trimmed by 2 bases and the J gene end by 2 bases; junction bases not matched to a gene: 4. Germline V gene sequence: CDR1 SGHAT, CDR2 FQNNGV. CDR3 DNA: TGTGCCAGCAGCTTACCAGGGACAGGGACCTACGAGCAGTACTTC. It translates to CASSLPGTGTYEQYF. Based on the CDR3 plus reference TRBV11-2 and TRBJ2-7, the full variable domain is EAGVAQSPRYKIIEKRQSVAFWCNPISGHATLYWYQQILGQGPKLLIQFQNNGVVDDSQLPKDRFSAERLKGVDSTLKIQPAKLEDSAVYLCASSLPGTGTYEQYFGPGTRLTVT.

This chain links TRBV27 with TRBJ1-1; perhaps TRBD1 as D (5 bases). The germline V and J ends were trimmed by 2 bases and 5 bases, with 9 bases remaining between them. Germline CDR1 is MNHEY and CDR2 is SMNVEV (reference sequence). The CDR3 runs 13 residues. The CDR3 DNA is TGTGCCAGCAGTTTACAGGGCTTAACTGAAGCTTTCTTT. Its translation is CASSLQGLTEAFF.

This clone showed up just a few times. The chain joins TRBV30 to TRBJ1-2; the match to TRBD1 covers 7 bases. CDR1 is GTSNPN, CDR2 SVGIG, per germline (reference sequence). The trim removed 4 bases at V and 6 bases at J, leaving 8 bases unmatched. This CDR3 has 13 amino acids. As DNA, the CDR3 is TGTGCCTGGACCTCCCGACAGGGCCATGGCTACACCTTC. Residues: CAWTSRQGHGYTF.

CDR3 sequence reads: CASSLFGSNQPQHF. The CDR3, as DNA: TGTGCCAGCAGTTTATTTGGCAGCAATCAGCCCCAGCATTTT. The J gene is TRBJ1-5, the V gene TRBV27; no clear D. CDR1 MNHEY and CDR2 SMNVEV come from the germline V gene (reference sequence). The CDR3 runs to 14 residues. V lost 1 base and J lost 1, with 5 bases in between.

Only one count was recorded for this clone. The gene calls are TRBV6-5 and TRBJ2-5, with 8 bases identical to TRBD1. The CDR3 has 15 residues. Trimming removed 8 bases from V and 4 bases from J; junction bases left unmatched: 12. Germline CDR1 MNHEY, CDR2 SVGAGI. The CDR3 reads CASLIRRTGRETQYF. The DNA for the CDR3 is TGTGCCAGCTTAATACGACGGACAGGGAGAGAGACCCAGTACTTC.

Details on this clone: Sequence at one end of the junction differs from germline and may be a read error. The genes are TRBV4-1 and TRBJ2-3; TRBD2 agrees at 9 bases. Germline CDR1 MGHRA, CDR2 YSYEKL. The CDR3 length is 15 residues. The CDR3, as DNA: TGCGCCAGCAGCCCAGCCGGGACTAGCAAAGATACGCAGTATTTT. Translating it yields CASSPAGTSKDTQYF.

V usage is TRBV6-5 and J usage is TRBJ1-5; TRBD1 is a possible D gene (6 bases). The CDR3 length is 15 residues. Between the trimmed V and J ends, which lost 0 bases and 4 bases, there was a span of 10 bases. The germline V gene has CDR1 MNHEY and CDR2 SVGAGI. The CDR3 loop is CASSYSGTLNQPQHF. CDR3 nucleotide sequence: TGTGCCAGCAGTTACTCCGGGACACTTAATCAGCCCCAGCATTTT.

The CDR3 nucleotides read TGTGCCAGCTTTCCTAGGGCGGGAGGAATTAGGGAGACCCAGTACTTC. Protein product: CASFPRAGGIRETQYF. V usage is TRBV27 and J usage is TRBJ2-5, with 8 nucleotides matching TRBD2. Per germline, CDR1 MNHEY and CDR2 SMNVEV (reference sequence). The junction had 16 bases not matched to a gene; V was cut back by 8 bases and J by 5 bases. This CDR3 contains 16 residues.

The count of this clone is one. The chain has TRBV2 and TRBJ2-1; TRBD2 matches 7 bases. The CDR3 totals 15 residues. After removal of 7 bases from V and 4 bases from J, the junction contained 10 bases not matched to a gene. CDR1 is SNHLY, CDR2 FYNNEI, per germline. The CDR3 coding sequence is TGTGCCAGCATCTCGAGCGGGGCCTATTACAATGAGCAGTTCTTC. Translated, it gives CASISSGAYYNEQFF.

This chain uses TRBV6-1 with TRBJ2-7; TRBD2 is a possible D gene (5 bases). The V and J ends lost 3 bases and 4 bases respectively, with 10 bases between them. The CDR3 has 13 residues. Germline values: CDR1 MNHNS, CDR2 SASEGT. This CDR3 is CASSDIRGYEQYF. In DNA, the CDR3 is TGTGCCAGCAGTGACATCCGGGGATACGAGCAGTACTTC.

The genes are TRBV20-1 and TRBJ2-1; D gene uncertain. V was pared by 3 bases and J by 4 bases, with 13 bases between. The CDR3 contains 14 residues. Germline V gene data show CDR1 as DFQATT and CDR2 as SNEGSKA (reference sequence). CDR3 amino acids: CSASDAVGYNEQFF. The DNA for the CDR3 is TGCAGTGCTAGTGACGCGGTCGGGTACAATGAGCAGTTCTTC.

V and J are TRBV27 and TRBJ1-4; D unresolved. V was pared by 3 bases and J by 3 bases, with 8 bases between. CDR3 length equals 14 residues. Per germline, CDR1 MNHEY and CDR2 SMNVEV (reference sequence). The CDR3 coding sequence is TGTGCCAGCAGTTTCCACGCGGCTAATGAAAAACTGTTTTTT. It encodes CASSFHAANEKLFF.

This clone was detected a few times. V is TRBV2 and J is TRBJ1-5; D is possibly TRBD1 (6 bases). This CDR3 comprises 14 residues. Germline assignment: CDR1 SNHLY and CDR2 FYNNEI. Trimming pared 6 bases from V and 6 bases from J, leaving 15 bases between. The CDR3, as DNA: TGTGCCAGCAGGGCGAGGGGGGGGCTTCAGCCCCAGCATTTT. It encodes CASRARGGLQPQHF.

The chain couples TRBV5-5 to TRBJ2-7, with a possible D match to TRBD2 (7 bases). V was clipped by 7 bases and J by 5 bases, with 19 bases between them. Germline CDR1 is SGHKS and CDR2 is YYEKEE (reference sequence). The CDR3 has 14 residues. The CDR3 DNA follows: TGTGCCAGCGGCAAACGGGGAGGGGGGCACGAGCAGTACTTC. It yields the protein CASGKRGGGHEQYF. Complete variable domain (other parts from reference TRBV5-5 and TRBJ2-7): DAGVTQSPTHLIKTRGQQVTLRCSPISGHKSVSWYQQVLGQGPQFIFQYYEKEERGRGNFPDRFSARQFPNYSSELNVNALLLGDSALYLCASGKRGGGHEQYFGPGTRLTVT.

This clone was seen at least ten times. This chain connects TRBV5-6 to TRBJ2-7; D may be TRBD2 (6 bases). Trimming pared 0 bases from V and 2 bases from J, leaving 9 bases between. CDR3 length: 14 amino acids. Germline CDR1 reads SGHDT; CDR2 reads YYEEEE. CDR3 nucleotides: TGTGCCAGCAGCTTGGGCGGGGATACCTACGAGCAGTACTTC. Encoded protein: CASSLGGDTYEQYF.